The 7 T cell receptor beta chains in this list originate from one sample, sequenced in a study of OX40 agonist ivuxolimab in advanced cancers. Profiling relied on immunoSEQ multiplex PCR, and the TCRdb table lists in-frame clones only, not all of them. Of about 110,000 clones in the sample, approximately 90% are singletons; the top ten hold 0.5% to 0.8%. Sequenced material: CD4+ or CD8+ T cells sorted from blood, taken in a trial of the OX40 agonist ivuxolimab. The source of these receptors is an adult with an advanced solid tumor such as melanoma, head and neck, liver or kidney cancer.

V is TRBV5-6 and J is TRBJ2-1, with D perhaps TRBD1 (7 bases). Trimming took 3 bases from V and 4 from J, leaving 8 bases between them. Germline values: CDR1 SGHDT, CDR2 YYEEEE. The length of the CDR3 is 13 residues. The CDR3: CASSSGGYNEQFF. In DNA, the CDR3 is TGTGCCAGCAGCTCAGGGGGGTACAATGAGCAGTTCTTC.

This sequence joins TRBV4-1 and TRBJ1-3; D possibly corresponds to TRBD1 (5 bases). Germline lookup yields CDR1 MGHRA and CDR2 YSYEKL. The CDR3 is 15 residues long. Trimming shortened V by 4 bases and J by 0 bases, and 10 bases separated the two germline ends. The CDR3 is CASSLGRSSGNTIYF. CDR3 bases: TGCGCCAGCAGCCTGGGACGGAGCTCTGGAAACACCATATATTTT.

This sequence joins TRBV6-5 and TRBJ1-2; the D is unclear. Trimming removed 10 bases from V and 3 bases from J, with 15 bases in between. The CDR3 sequence is 13 residues long. CDR1 is MNHEY, CDR2 SVGAGI, per germline. The CDR3 nucleotides are TGTGCCACACGCCTGGGTGGCGACTATGGCTACACCTTC. Residues: CATRLGGDYGYTF.

The CDR3 reads CASRGGGAPDTQYF. For the CDR3, the DNA is TGTGCCAGCAGGGGCGGGGGGGCCCCAGATACGCAGTATTTT. The genes are TRBV2 and TRBJ2-3, with TRBD2 identical over 9 bases. V was pared by 6 bases and J by 4 bases, with 5 bases of the junction left unmatched. The germline V gene has CDR1 SNHLY and CDR2 FYNNEI. The CDR3 covers 14 residues.

The chain employs TRBV19 and TRBJ2-2; D is uncertain. The CDR3 totals 12 residues. CDR1 is LNHDA and CDR2 is SQIVND in the germline V gene (reference sequence). The germline V and J ends were trimmed by 2 bases and 8 bases, with 6 bases remaining between them. The DNA of the CDR3 is TGTGCCAGTAGTATAAAAGAAGGGGAGCTGTTTTTT. Translation gives CASSIKEGELFF.

This chain uses TRBV6-6 with TRBJ1-2; D is unclear. Trimming cost V 5 bases and J 1 base, with 14 bases left between them. Germline V gene sequence: CDR1 MNHNY, CDR2 SVGAGI (reference sequence). CDR3 length equals 15 residues. The CDR3 sequence is CASSLTPSGNYGYTF. The CDR3, as DNA: TGTGCCAGCAGTCTGACCCCGTCCGGTAACTATGGCTACACCTTC.

The sample holds one count of this clone. The J gene is TRBJ2-5, the V gene TRBV6-1; the D gene could be TRBD1 or TRBD2 (6 bases each). The CDR3 covers 14 residues. V lost 2 bases, J lost 5 bases, and 12 bases lay in between. The germline CDR1 and CDR2 sequences are MNHNS and SASEGT. The CDR3 spells CASSERGRGETQYF. The CDR3 DNA reads as TGTGCCAGCAGTGAACGGGGGCGAGGGGAGACCCAGTACTTC.